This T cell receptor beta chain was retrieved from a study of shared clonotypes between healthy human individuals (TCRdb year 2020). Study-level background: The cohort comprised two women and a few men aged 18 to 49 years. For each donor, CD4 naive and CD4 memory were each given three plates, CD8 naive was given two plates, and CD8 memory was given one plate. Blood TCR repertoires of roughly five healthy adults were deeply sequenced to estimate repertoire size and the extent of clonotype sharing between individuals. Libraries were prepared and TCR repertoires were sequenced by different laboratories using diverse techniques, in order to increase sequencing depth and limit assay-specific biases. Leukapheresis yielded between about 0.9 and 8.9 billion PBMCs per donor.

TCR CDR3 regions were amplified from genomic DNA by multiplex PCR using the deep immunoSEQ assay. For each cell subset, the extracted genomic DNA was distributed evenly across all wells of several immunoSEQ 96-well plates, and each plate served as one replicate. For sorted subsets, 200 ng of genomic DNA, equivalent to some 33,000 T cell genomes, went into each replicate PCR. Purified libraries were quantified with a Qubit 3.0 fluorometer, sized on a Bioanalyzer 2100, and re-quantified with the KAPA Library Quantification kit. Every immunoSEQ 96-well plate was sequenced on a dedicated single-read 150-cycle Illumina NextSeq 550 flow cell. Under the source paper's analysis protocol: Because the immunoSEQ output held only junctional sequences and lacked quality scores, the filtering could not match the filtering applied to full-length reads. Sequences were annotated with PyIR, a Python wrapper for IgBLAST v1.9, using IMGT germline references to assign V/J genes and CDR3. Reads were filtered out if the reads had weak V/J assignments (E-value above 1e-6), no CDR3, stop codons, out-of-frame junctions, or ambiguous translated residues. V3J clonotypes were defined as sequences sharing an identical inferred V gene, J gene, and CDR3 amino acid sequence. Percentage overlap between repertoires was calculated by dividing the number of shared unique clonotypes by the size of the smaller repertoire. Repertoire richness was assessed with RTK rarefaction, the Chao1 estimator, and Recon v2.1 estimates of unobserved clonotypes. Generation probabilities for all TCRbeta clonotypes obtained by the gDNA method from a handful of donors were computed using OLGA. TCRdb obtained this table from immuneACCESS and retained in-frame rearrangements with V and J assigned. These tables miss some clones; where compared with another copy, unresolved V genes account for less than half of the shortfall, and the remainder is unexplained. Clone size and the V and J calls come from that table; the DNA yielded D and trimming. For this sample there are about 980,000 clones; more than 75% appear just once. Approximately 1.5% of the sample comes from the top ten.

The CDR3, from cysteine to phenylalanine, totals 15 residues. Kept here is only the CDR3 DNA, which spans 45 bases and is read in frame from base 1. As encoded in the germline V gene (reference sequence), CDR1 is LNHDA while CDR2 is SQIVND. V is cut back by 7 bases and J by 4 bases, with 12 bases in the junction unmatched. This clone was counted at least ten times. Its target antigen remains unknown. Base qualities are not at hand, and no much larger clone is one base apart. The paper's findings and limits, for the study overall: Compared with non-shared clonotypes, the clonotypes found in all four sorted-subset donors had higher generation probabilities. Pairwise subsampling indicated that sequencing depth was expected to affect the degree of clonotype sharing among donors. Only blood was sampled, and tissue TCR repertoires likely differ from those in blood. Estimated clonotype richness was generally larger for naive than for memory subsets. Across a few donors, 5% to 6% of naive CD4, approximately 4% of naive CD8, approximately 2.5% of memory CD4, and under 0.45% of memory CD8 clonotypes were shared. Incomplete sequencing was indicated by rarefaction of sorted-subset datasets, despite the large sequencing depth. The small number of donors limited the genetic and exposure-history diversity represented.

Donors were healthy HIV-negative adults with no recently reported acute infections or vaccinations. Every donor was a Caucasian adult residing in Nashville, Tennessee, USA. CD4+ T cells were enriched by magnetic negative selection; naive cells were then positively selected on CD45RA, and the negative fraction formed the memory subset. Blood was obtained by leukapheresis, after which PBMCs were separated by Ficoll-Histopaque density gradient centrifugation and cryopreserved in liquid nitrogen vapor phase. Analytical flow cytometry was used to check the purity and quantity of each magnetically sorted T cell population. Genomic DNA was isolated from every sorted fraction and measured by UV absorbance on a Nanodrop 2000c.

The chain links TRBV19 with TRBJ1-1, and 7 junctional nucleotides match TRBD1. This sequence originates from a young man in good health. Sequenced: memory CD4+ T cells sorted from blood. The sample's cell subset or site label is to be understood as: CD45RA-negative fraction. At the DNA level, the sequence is TGTGCCAGTACCTGGGACAGACCCTTCGGCACTGAAGCTTTCTTT. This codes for CASTWDRPFGTEAFF.